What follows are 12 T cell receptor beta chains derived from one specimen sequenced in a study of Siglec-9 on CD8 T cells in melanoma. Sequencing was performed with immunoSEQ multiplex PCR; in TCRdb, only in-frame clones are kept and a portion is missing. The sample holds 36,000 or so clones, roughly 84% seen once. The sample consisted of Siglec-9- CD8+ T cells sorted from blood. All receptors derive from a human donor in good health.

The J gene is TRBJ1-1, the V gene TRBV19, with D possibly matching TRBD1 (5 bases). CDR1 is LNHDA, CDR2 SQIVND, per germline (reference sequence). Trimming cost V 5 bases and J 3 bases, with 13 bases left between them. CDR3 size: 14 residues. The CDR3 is CASSSPGFHTEAFF. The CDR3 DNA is TGTGCCAGTAGTTCCCCAGGGTTCCACACTGAAGCTTTCTTT.

The CDR3 sequence is CASRETLWAEAFF. The CDR3 DNA reads as TGTGCCAGCAGAGAGACCCTCTGGGCTGAAGCTTTCTTT. The chain recombines TRBV6-5 with TRBJ1-1; D uncertain. The CDR3 has 13 amino acids. CDR1 is MNHEY and CDR2 is SVGAGI in the germline V gene. V lost 6 bases, J lost 6 bases, and 14 bases lay in between.

The CDR3 sequence is CASSVALGDRSNNEQFF. The CDR3 bases are TGTGCCAGCAGCGTAGCTCTTGGGGACCGCTCAAACAATGAGCAGTTCTTC. The V gene is TRBV9, the J gene TRBJ2-1; the D call may be TRBD1 or TRBD2 (5 bases each). The CDR3 has 17 amino acids. V was trimmed by 0 bases and J by 5 bases, leaving 18 bases between them. Germline loops: CDR1 SGDLS, CDR2 YYNGEE.

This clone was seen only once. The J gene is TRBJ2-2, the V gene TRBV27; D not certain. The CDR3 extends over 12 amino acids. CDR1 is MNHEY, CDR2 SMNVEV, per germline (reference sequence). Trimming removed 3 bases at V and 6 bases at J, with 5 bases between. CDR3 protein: CASSLQAGELFF. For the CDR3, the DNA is TGTGCCAGCAGTTTGCAGGCCGGGGAGCTGTTTTTT.

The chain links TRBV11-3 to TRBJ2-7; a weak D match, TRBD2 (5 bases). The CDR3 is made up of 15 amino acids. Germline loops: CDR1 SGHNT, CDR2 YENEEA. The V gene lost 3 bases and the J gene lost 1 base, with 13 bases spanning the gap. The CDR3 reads CASSFRDNPSYEQYF. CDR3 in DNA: TGTGCCAGCAGCTTCCGGGATAACCCTTCCTACGAGCAGTACTTC.

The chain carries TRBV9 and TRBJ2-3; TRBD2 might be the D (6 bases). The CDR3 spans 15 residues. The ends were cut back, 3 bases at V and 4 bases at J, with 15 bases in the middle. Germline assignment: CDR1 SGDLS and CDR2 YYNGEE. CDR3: CASSASGRRADTQYF. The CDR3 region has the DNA TGTGCCAGCAGCGCCTCGGGCAGGAGGGCAGATACGCAGTATTTT.

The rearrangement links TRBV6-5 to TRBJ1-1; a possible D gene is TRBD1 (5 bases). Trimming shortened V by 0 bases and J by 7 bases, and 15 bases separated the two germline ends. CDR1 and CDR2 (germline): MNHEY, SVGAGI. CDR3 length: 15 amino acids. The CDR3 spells CASSYSQGLRLEAFF. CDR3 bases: TGTGCCAGCAGTTACTCTCAGGGTCTCCGCCTTGAAGCTTTCTTT.

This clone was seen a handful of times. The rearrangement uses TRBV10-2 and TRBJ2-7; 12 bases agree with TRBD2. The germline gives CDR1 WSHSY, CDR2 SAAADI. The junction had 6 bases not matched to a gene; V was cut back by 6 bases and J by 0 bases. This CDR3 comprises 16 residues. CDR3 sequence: CASSGTSGLSSYEQYF. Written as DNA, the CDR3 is TGCGCCAGCAGCGGGACTAGCGGGTTATCCTCCTACGAGCAGTACTTC.

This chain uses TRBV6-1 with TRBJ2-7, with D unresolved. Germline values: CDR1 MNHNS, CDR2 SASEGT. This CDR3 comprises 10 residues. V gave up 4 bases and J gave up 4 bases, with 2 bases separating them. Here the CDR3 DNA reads TGTGCCAGCAGTGGGTACGAGCAGTACTTC. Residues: CASSGYEQYF.

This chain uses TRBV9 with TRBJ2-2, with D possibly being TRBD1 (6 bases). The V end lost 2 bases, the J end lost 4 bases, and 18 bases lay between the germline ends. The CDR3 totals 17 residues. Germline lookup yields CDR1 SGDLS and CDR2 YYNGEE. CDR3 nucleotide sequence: TGTGCCAGCAGCGTTGCCATCGAGGGGGAACTCACCGGGGAGCTGTTTTTT. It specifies CASSVAIEGELTGELFF.

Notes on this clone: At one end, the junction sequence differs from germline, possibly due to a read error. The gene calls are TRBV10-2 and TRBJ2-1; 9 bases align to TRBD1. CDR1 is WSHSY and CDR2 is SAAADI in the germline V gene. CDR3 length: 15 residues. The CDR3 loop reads CASSDPGQGYSEQFF. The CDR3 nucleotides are TGCGCCAGCAGTGACCCGGGACAGGGATACAGTGAGCAGTTCTTC.

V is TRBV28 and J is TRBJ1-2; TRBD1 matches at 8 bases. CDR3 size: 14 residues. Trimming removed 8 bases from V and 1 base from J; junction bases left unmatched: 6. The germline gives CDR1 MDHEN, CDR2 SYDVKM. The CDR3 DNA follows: TGTGCCAGCGGATTGACAGGGGATAACTATGGCTACACCTTC. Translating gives CASGLTGDNYGYTF.